Listed below are T cell receptor beta chains from one sample, sequenced in a study of blood T cells in healthy people across ages. TCRdb passed the 5' RACE reads through MiXCR, listing each CDR3 protein once. The data contain some 1.5 million distinct CDR3 sequences, over 25% of them singletons. Sequences were obtained from blood. All receptors come from a woman aged 25 to 39 in good health. Both conserved end residues are part of each CDR3. Fields, in order: D gene, clone size, V gene, J gene, CDR3 length, CDR3 DNA, CDR3 protein. A D gene is named only where the DNA matches it firmly. Clone size appears in some rows only: once, few, many, or a class for an expanded clone.

TRBD2	few	TRBV5-5	TRBJ2-7	16	TGTGCCAGCAGCTGGAGACTAGCGGGAGGGTCTTACGAGCAGTACTTC	CASSWRLAGGSYEQYF
.	.	TRBV9	TRBJ1-5	14	TGTGCCAGCAGCGCCCAGGAAAGCAATCAGCCCCAGCATTTT	CASSAQESNQPQHF
TRBD1	few	TRBV6-5	TRBJ1-2	13	TGTGCCAGCAGGACGGACAGGTCAGATGGCTACACCTTC	CASRTDRSDGYTF
TRBD1	many	TRBV9	TRBJ2-1	15	TGTGCCAGCAGCGTAGATCAGGGGGCTTACAATGAGCAGTTCTTC	CASSVDQGAYNEQFF
.	many	TRBV7-8	TRBJ2-7	18	TGTGCCAGCAGCACAAACCTCCTTCGACTGGACTCCACCTACGAGCAGTACTTC	CASSTNLLRLDSTYEQYF
.	.	TRBV3-1	TRBJ1-5	20	TGTGCCAGCAGCCAAGGTCGCAGGGAATTTAGCCCCACTATTAATCAGCCCCAGCATTTT	CASSQGRREFSPTINQPQHF
TRBD2	many	TRBV29-1	TRBJ2-7	16	TGCAGCGTTGACAGGGCTAGCGGGGGCACGTTCGACGAGCAGTACTTC	CSVDRASGGTFDEQYF
.	few	TRBV2	TRBJ1-6	16	TGTGCCAGCAGTGTGGACAGACCCCGGTATAATTCACCCCTCCACTTT	CASSVDRPRYNSPLHF
.	many	TRBV12-3/TRBV12-4	TRBJ2-7	13	TGTGCCAGCAGTTTTCGGATCTCCTACGAGCAGTACTTC	CASSFRISYEQYF
.	few	TRBV5-1	TRBJ2-3	12	TGCGCCGGCAAAGGGGACCCAGATACGCAGTATTTT	CAGKGDPDTQYF
TRBD2	.	TRBV29-1	TRBJ2-1	16	TGCAGCGTCACTAGACTAGCGGGGGGTCCTTACAATGAGCAGTTCTTC	CSVTRLAGGPYNEQFF
.	few	TRBV25-1	TRBJ1-4	12	TGTGCCAGCAGTGAGGAGGGGGAAAAACTGTTTTTT	CASSEEGEKLFF
TRBD2	.	TRBV6-5	TRBJ2-5	15	TGTGCCAGCAGTTACGGCGGGGGGGCTGTAGAGACCCAGTACTTC	CASSYGGGAVETQYF
.	.	TRBV7-3	TRBJ1-4	16	TGTGCCAGCAGCTTAAGCCCCGGCGGATCTAATGAAAAACTGTTTTTT	CASSLSPGGSNEKLFF
.	.	TRBV14	TRBJ1-2	13	TGTGCCAGCAGCCGGGACACTAGCTATGGCTACACCTTC	CASSRDTSYGYTF
.	few	TRBV7-9	TRBJ1-1	16	TGTGCCAGCAGCTTAGGAGGTCGGGGGCGAGACACTGAAGCTTTCTTT	CASSLGGRGRDTEAFF
.	many	TRBV5-1	TRBJ2-5	14	TGCGCCAGCAGCTTGGTAGGACCTCAAGAGACCCAGTACTTC	CASSLVGPQETQYF
.	few	TRBV29-1	TRBJ2-1	14	TGCAGCGTTGAAGATGAGGGGCTTTACAATGAGCAGTTCTTC	CSVEDEGLYNEQFF
TRBD1	.	TRBV28	TRBJ1-2	15	TGTGCCAGCAGCGAGTCAGGGACAGCCCTCTATGGCTACACCTTC	CASSESGTALYGYTF
.	.	TRBV11-2	TRBJ2-2	14	TGTGCCAGCAGCTTAGACGGCCCGCCCGGGGAGCTGTTTTTT	CASSLDGPPGELFF
.	.	TRBV6-6	TRBJ2-5	12	TGTGCCAGCAGTTCCGAAGAGGCTACCCAGTACTTC	CASSSEEATQYF
TRBD1	.	TRBV2	TRBJ2-3	14	TGTGCTTCCGCGCAGGGGGCGAGGACAGATACGCAGTATTTT	CASAQGARTDTQYF
.	.	TRBV20-1	TRBJ2-1	15	TGCAGTGCTGGGACCACTGGGAACTCCTACAATGAGCAGTTCTTC	CSAGTTGNSYNEQFF
TRBD1	few	TRBV7-2	TRBJ2-7	15	TGTGCCAGCAGCCCCGTCGGGACAGGGAAGCTAGAGCAGTACTTC	CASSPVGTGKLEQYF
.	.	TRBV6-6	TRBJ2-2	17	TGTGCCAGCAGTTACTCCATGGACAGACTAAACACCGGGGAGCTGTTTTTT	CASSYSMDRLNTGELFF
.	.	TRBV25-1	TRBJ1-1	13	TGTGCCAGCGGGACCGTTATGAACACTGAAGCTTTCTTT	CASGTVMNTEAFF
.	once	TRBV5-6	TRBJ2-3	15	TGTGCCAGCACCATGGTGCAGGGGCGCACAGATACGCAGTATTTT	CASTMVQGRTDTQYF
TRBD1	few	TRBV7-3	TRBJ1-2	17	TGTGCCAGCAGCTCAGTGGACAGGGGCGTGGAAGTCGATGGCTACACCTTC	CASSSVDRGVEVDGYTF
TRBD1	many	TRBV7-9	TRBJ2-7	16	TGTGCCAGCAGCACCGGGACAGGGAATGAAATCTACGAGCAGTACTTC	CASSTGTGNEIYEQYF
.	few	TRBV4-1	TRBJ1-2	16	TGCGCCAGCAGCCAAGTGGGCACAGCAAGGGGCTATGGCTACACCTTC	CASSQVGTARGYGYTF
.	few	TRBV4-3	TRBJ2-7	16	TGCGCCAGCAGCCAAGATATCAATTCACAAAAGGACGAGCAGTACTTC	CASSQDINSQKDEQYF
.	.	TRBV7-3	TRBJ1-1	16	TGTGCCAGCAGCTTAGAGGGACAACTATTGAACACTGAAGCTTTCTTT	CASSLEGQLLNTEAFF
.	few	TRBV6-2/TRBV6-3	TRBJ2-7	14	TGTGCCAGCAGTCCCTACTCGTCCCTCTACGAGCAGTACTTC	CASSPYSSLYEQYF
.	many	TRBV7-9	TRBJ2-5	14	TGTGCCAGCAGTCACGAGGGGGGGGCTGAGACCCAGTACTTC	CASSHEGGAETQYF
.	.	TRBV18	TRBJ2-7	14	TGTGCCAGCTCACCAAGGGGGAAACCCTACGAGCAGTACTTC	CASSPRGKPYEQYF
.	.	TRBV7-2	TRBJ2-7	15	TGTGCCAGCAGCGCCTGGGGGCAGGGCAGCTCCGAGCAGTACTTC	CASSAWGQGSSEQYF
.	.	TRBV12-3/TRBV12-4	TRBJ2-7	14	TGTGCCAGCAGTTTACTTCGCCGGTCCTACGAGCAGTACTTC	CASSLLRRSYEQYF
TRBD2	few	TRBV15	TRBJ2-3	15	TGTGCCACCAGCAGAGATCGTAGCGGGGGGTATACGCAGTATTTT	CATSRDRSGGYTQYF
TRBD2	many	TRBV12-5	TRBJ2-6	16	TGTGCTAGTGGTTTGGATAGCGGGACTGGGGCCAACGTCCTGACTTTC	CASGLDSGTGANVLTF
TRBD2	many	TRBV6-2/TRBV6-3	TRBJ2-1	15	TGTGCCAGCAGACCCGGGACTACCGCGTACAATGAGCAGTTCTTC	CASRPGTTAYNEQFF
.	few	TRBV6-6	TRBJ1-5	13	TGTGTCAGCAGTTACGGGGGAGATCAGCCCCAGCATTTT	CVSSYGGDQPQHF
TRBD2	.	TRBV19	TRBJ2-1	13	TGTGCCAGTAATGCGGGGGGGAATAATGAGCAGTTCTTC	CASNAGGNNEQFF
.	.	TRBV5-1	TRBJ2-3	16	TGCGCCAGCAGCCACGGGTCGGGGGGCCGGGGAGATACGCAGTATTTT	CASSHGSGGRGDTQYF
TRBD1	.	TRBV11-2	TRBJ1-4	14	TGTGCCAGCAGCTGGGGACAGCCTAATGAAAAACTGTTTTTT	CASSWGQPNEKLFF
.	.	TRBV29-1	TRBJ2-5	16	TGCAGCGTTGAAGGGGGCTGGACAGATCTCCAAGAGACCCCGTACTTC	CSVEGGWTDLQETPYF
.	.	TRBV30	TRBJ1-2	11	TGTGCCTGGAGAAAGCTGGAAAGCTACACCTTC	CAWRKLESYTF